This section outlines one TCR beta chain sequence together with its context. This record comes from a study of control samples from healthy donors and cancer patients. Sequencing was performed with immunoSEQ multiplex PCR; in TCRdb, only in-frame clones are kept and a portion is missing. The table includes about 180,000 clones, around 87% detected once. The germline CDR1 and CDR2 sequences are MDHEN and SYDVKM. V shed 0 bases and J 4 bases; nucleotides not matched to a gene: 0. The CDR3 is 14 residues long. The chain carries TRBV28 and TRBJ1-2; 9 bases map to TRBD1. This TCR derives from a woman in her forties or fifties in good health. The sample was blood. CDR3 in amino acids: CASSLWGQGYGYTF. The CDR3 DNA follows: TGTGCCAGCAGTTTATGGGGACAGGGCTATGGCTACACCTTC.